One sample yielded the 18 T cell receptor beta chains listed below, sequenced in a study of T-cell memory formation after mild COVID-19. TCRdb redid the calling of the 5' RACE reads with MiXCR, one entry per CDR3 protein. The sample yields approximately 300,000 distinct CDR3 sequences, 8% to 10% seen once. Sequencing was performed on PBMCs or a T cell subset sorted from them (not recorded which). These receptor sequences come from a man aged 18 to 30 who had mild COVID-19 (a few samples of this study predate the infection). Cell type and time point are not known.

The chain links TRBV20-1 to TRBJ2-2; D uncertain. With 1 base removed from V and 0 bases from J, the gap between germline ends came to 9 bases. CDR1 is DFQATT, CDR2 SNEGSKA, per germline (reference sequence). This CDR3 is built from 15 residues. The CDR3 bases are TGCAGTGCTAGAGCGCAGGTCGCGAACACCGGGGAGCTGTTTTTT. Its translation is CSARAQVANTGELFF.

The genes are TRBV12-3 or TRBV12-4 and TRBJ1-2; 7 nucleotides agree with TRBD1. After removal of 7 bases from V and 4 bases from J, the junction contained 6 bases not matched to a gene. The CDR3 runs to 13 residues. CDR3 amino acids: CASTAGGVYGYTF. The CDR3 coding sequence is TGTGCCAGCACGGCAGGGGGTGTCTATGGCTACACCTTC.

The J gene is TRBJ2-2, the V gene TRBV7-2; tentative D call: TRBD1 (5 bases). The CDR3 contains 13 residues. The V end lost 1 base, the J end lost 7 bases, and 7 bases lay between the germline ends. The germline CDR1 and CDR2 sequences are SGHTA and FQGNSA. The CDR3 nucleotides read TGTGCCAGCAGCTTAGTGGGGCTCGGGGAGCTGTTTTTT. As protein: CASSLVGLGELFF.

This clonotype was counted between two and nine times. V gene TRBV6-2 or TRBV6-3 combines with J gene TRBJ1-1; TRBD1 agrees at 8 bases. The CDR3 sequence is 15 residues long. Germline CDR1 is MNHEY and CDR2 is SVGEGT. The ends lost 1 base at V and 1 base at J; junction bases unmatched: 2. The CDR3 DNA is TGTGCCAGCAGTTACTTCGGGACAGGGAACACTGAAGCTTTCTTT. Residues: CASSYFGTGNTEAFF.

About this clonotype itself: The CDR3 carries no conserved terminal phenylalanine or tryptophan, so it likely arises from a read error. The chain joins TRBV18 to TRBJ2-4; D is unresolved. The CDR3 runs to 14 residues. The V gene's germline CDR1 is KGHSH and CDR2 LQKENI. V lost 0 bases to trimming and J lost 0 bases, with 3 bases between them. The CDR3 nucleotides read TGTGCCAGCTCACCACCCGTAGCCAAAAACATTCAGTACTGC. Amino acids: CASSPPVAKNIQYC.

This clonotype appeared a few times. The CDR3 is CASSLRRGNSHEQYF. CDR3 sequence (DNA): TGTGCCAGCAGCTTACGAAGGGGGAATAGTCACGAGCAGTACTTC. The V gene is TRBV11-2, the J gene TRBJ2-7; possibly TRBD1 for D (6 bases). The CDR3 sequence is 15 residues long. Germline loops: CDR1 SGHAT, CDR2 FQNNGV. V was trimmed by 2 bases and J by 5 bases, leaving 16 bases between them.

This clonotype was observed a handful of times. The CDR3 region is CSSLGTGATDTQYF. DNA for the CDR3: TGCAGCTCCCTCGGGACAGGGGCCACAGATACGCAGTATTTT. J is TRBJ2-3 and V is TRBV29-1; 10 bases align to TRBD1. The CDR3 consists of 14 residues. The junction had 7 bases not matched to a gene; V was cut back by 8 bases and J by 2 bases. Germline V lookup: CDR1 SQVTM, CDR2 ANQGSEA.

This clonotype was seen only a few times. The chain is built from TRBV20-1 and TRBJ2-1, with D perhaps given as TRBD1 or TRBD2 (5 bases each). With 5 bases removed from V and 5 bases from J, the gap between germline ends came to 13 bases. The length of the CDR3 is 13 residues. Germline V CDR1 and CDR2: DFQATT, SNEGSKA (reference sequence). The chain's CDR3 is CSAGTPTDNEQFF. The CDR3 nucleotides are TGCAGTGCTGGGACCCCGACCGACAATGAGCAGTTCTTC.

This clonotype turned up a few times. J is TRBJ2-5 and V is TRBV5-1; 7 bases match TRBD1. The CDR3 contains 13 residues. V shed 4 bases, J shed 5 bases, and the junction held 5 bases outside the gene matches. Per the germline V gene, CDR1 is SGHRS and CDR2 is YFSETQ. The CDR3 spells CASSTGQWETQYF. As DNA, the CDR3 is TGCGCCAGCAGCACGGGACAGTGGGAGACCCAGTACTTC.

This clonotype was recorded a few times. The chain links TRBV11-2 to TRBJ2-7; maybe TRBD1 (8 bases). Germline loops: CDR1 SGHAT, CDR2 FQNNGV. Trimming left V 2 bases short and J 2 bases short, with 19 bases between. The CDR3 spans 17 residues. CDR3: CASSLKWGGQATYEQYF. The DNA of the CDR3 is TGTGCCAGCAGCTTAAAATGGGGGGGACAGGCGACCTACGAGCAGTACTTC.

This clonotype was picked up a small number of times. The rearrangement joins TRBV5-1 to TRBJ2-3; perhaps TRBD2 as D (5 bases). In germline, CDR1 is SGHRS, CDR2 YFSETQ. V was trimmed by 2 bases and J by 6 bases, leaving 16 bases between them. This CDR3 comprises 15 residues. The CDR3 region is CASSFRGQVLDTQYF. CDR3 bases: TGCGCCAGCAGCTTTCGCGGGCAGGTTCTCGATACGCAGTATTTT.

This clonotype was observed a few times. V is TRBV7-6 and J is TRBJ2-1, with 9 bases that match TRBD1. CDR3 length: 16 amino acids. Germline CDR1 reads SGHVS; CDR2 reads FNYEAQ. The junction had 11 bases not matched to a gene; V was cut back by 5 bases and J by 6 bases. The CDR3 DNA follows: TGTGCCAGCAGCAACTCACAGGGGGCTCAGGGCAATGAGCAGTTCTTC. Protein: CASSNSQGAQGNEQFF.

This chain connects TRBV6-6 to TRBJ1-5; tentative D call: TRBD1 (5 bases). The V end was cut by 2 bases, the J end by 3 bases, with 14 bases between. The CDR3 totals 16 residues. Germline assignment: CDR1 MNHNY and CDR2 SVGAGI (reference sequence). The CDR3 nucleotides are TGTGCCAGCAGTTACAACGACCTGGACATCAATCAGCCCCAGCATTTT. It is translated as CASSYNDLDINQPQHF.

This clonotype came up many times. The chain has TRBV12-3 or TRBV12-4 and TRBJ2-2, with D possibly matching TRBD2 (5 bases). V was trimmed by 0 bases and J by 3 bases, leaving 5 bases between them. The CDR3 runs 14 residues. The CDR3 sequence: CASSLASDTGELFF. For the CDR3, the DNA is TGTGCCAGCAGTTTAGCTAGCGACACCGGGGAGCTGTTTTTT.

This clonotype has at least ten counts. This chain uses TRBV5-1 with TRBJ2-3, with D possibly being TRBD1 or TRBD2 (5 bases each). V dropped 0 bases and J dropped 0 bases, with 14 bases sitting between them. CDR1 and CDR2 (germline): SGHRS, YFSETQ. The CDR3 totals 17 residues. CDR3: CASSLVVTGLSTDTQYF. The CDR3, as DNA: TGCGCCAGCAGCTTGGTAGTTACGGGGCTAAGCACAGATACGCAGTATTTT.

The chain employs TRBV7-9 and TRBJ1-6, with D possibly matching TRBD1 (5 bases). The CDR3 sequence is 16 residues long. In germline, CDR1 is SEHNR, CDR2 FQNEAQ (reference sequence). Trimming took 7 bases from V and 7 from J, leaving 20 bases between them. The DNA for the CDR3 is TGTGCCAGCACCGATCTGGGGGGTGAAGAAAATTCACCCCTCCACTTT. Translated, it gives CASTDLGGEENSPLHF.

In this sample, this clonotype turned up a few times. The J gene is TRBJ1-2, the V gene TRBV6-6; tentative D call: TRBD1 (5 bases). Germline-derived CDR1 and CDR2 are MNHNY and SVGAGI (reference sequence). The CDR3 covers 13 residues. With 6 bases removed from V and 4 bases from J, the gap between germline ends came to 12 bases. CDR3 residues: CASRRQGSYGYTF. CDR3 bases: TGTGCCAGCAGAAGGCAGGGAAGCTATGGCTACACCTTC.

This clonotype was seen only a few times. This chain connects TRBV20-1 to TRBJ1-2; D gene unclear. The CDR3 has 11 residues. In germline, CDR1 is DFQATT, CDR2 SNEGSKA (reference sequence). Deletions cut 1 base from V and 7 bases from J, with 7 bases between. The CDR3 DNA reads TGCAGTGCTAGAGGGGAAAGTGGCTACACCTTC. Residues: CSARGESGYTF.